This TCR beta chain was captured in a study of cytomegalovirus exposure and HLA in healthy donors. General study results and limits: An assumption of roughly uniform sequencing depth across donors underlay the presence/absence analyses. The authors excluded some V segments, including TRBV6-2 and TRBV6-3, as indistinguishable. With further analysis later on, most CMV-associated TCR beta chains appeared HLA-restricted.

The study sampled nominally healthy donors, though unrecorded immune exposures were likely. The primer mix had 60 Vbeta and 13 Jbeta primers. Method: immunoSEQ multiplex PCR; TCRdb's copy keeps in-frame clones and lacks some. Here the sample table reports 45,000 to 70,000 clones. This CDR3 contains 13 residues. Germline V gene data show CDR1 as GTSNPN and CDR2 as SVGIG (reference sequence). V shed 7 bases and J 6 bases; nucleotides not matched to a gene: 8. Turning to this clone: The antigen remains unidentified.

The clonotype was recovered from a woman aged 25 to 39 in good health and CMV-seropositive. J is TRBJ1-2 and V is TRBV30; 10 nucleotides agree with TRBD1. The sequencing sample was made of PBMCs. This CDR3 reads CAFRDRGEDGYTF. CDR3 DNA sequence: TGTGCCTTCCGGGACAGGGGAGAAGATGGCTACACCTTC.